Listed below are T cell receptor beta chains from one sample, sequenced in a study of T cell clonotyping in hematopoietic cell transplantation. Libraries were prepared by immunoSEQ multiplex PCR; TCRdb keeps only in-frame clonotypes and omits some of them. Altogether around 24,000 clones are present, more than 65% being singletons, with the ten largest covering about 24%. The input for sequencing was peripheral blood mononuclear cells, taken before stem cell transplant. The receptors stem from a woman in her sixties or seventies with acute myeloid leukemia. Some clones in this sample may be carry-over from other donors' samples. The CDR3 runs from the conserved cysteine through the conserved F or W. A D gene is named only where the DNA matches it firmly. Not every row has a clone size; where given, it reads once, few, many or a size class.

TRBJ1-1	15	TRBV6-5	NA	NA	CASSYFGRMNTEAFF	TGTGCCAGCAGTTACTTCGGCAGAATGAACACTGAAGCTTTCTTT
TRBJ2-1	12	TRBV7-2	NA	NA	CASSLQGGGRFF	TGTGCCAGCAGCTTACAAGGAGGGGGAAGGTTCTTC
TRBJ2-1	15	TRBV19	NA	NA	CASSIPGPLYNEQFF	TGTGCCAGTAGTATACCAGGGCCGCTATACAATGAGCAGTTCTTC
TRBJ2-3	14	TRBV11-3	once	NA	CASSDGSSTDTQYF	TGTGCCAGCAGCGACGGGTCGTCCACAGATACGCAGTATTTT
TRBJ2-3	16	TRBV5-4	NA	TRBD2	CASSLGPSGRTDTQYF	TGTGCCAGCAGCTTGGGGCCTAGCGGCCGCACAGATACGCAGTATTTT
TRBJ2-7	15	TRBV7-8	NA	TRBD2	CASSFGRGIPYEQYF	TGTGCCAGCTCGTTTGGGCGGGGGATACCCTACGAGCAGTACTTC
TRBJ1-2	10	TRBV20-1	NA	NA	CSASLDGYTF	TGCAGTGCTAGCCTTGATGGCTACACCTTC
TRBJ1-1	12	TRBV7-2	NA	TRBD1	CASSLRTGNAFF	TGTGCCAGCAGCTTACGGACAGGAAATGCTTTCTTT
TRBJ1-4	14	TRBV4-3	NA	NA	CASSQEWSLEKLFF	TGCGCCAGCAGCCAAGAGTGGTCTCTTGAAAAACTGTTTTTT
TRBJ1-4	13	TRBV6-5	NA	NA	CASRTGALGKLFF	TGTGCCAGCAGAACGGGGGCCTTGGGAAAACTGTTTTTT
TRBJ2-3	16	TRBV7-7	NA	NA	CASSLRGEDSTDTQYF	TGTGCTAGCAGCTTACGTGGGGAAGATAGCACAGATACGCAGTATTTT
TRBJ2-7	14	TRBV7-2	NA	TRBD1	CASSFDRGPYEQYF	TGTGCCAGCAGCTTTGACAGGGGACCCTACGAGCAGTACTTC
TRBJ2-2	15	TRBV10-3	NA	TRBD2	CAISTSGRGPGELFF	TGTGCCATCAGTACCAGCGGGAGGGGGCCCGGGGAGCTGTTTTTT